Described below is a single T cell receptor beta chain sequence and its context. CD45RA-negative memory and CD45RA+ naive subsets were split from the CD4+ cells. The data stem from a study of shared clonotypes between healthy human individuals. Assay used: immunoSEQ multiplex PCR; TCRdb lists only in-frame clones, some missing. The sample lists roughly 1.4 million clones, around 98.5% occurring once. CDR3 size: 16 residues. Germline trimming cut 10 bases from V and 3 bases from J; bases unmatched to any gene: 15. Germline V gives CDR1 ENHRY, CDR2 SYGVKD. The sample taken for sequencing was naive CD4+ T cells sorted from blood. Subset described: CD45RA+ positively selected. This TCR was recovered from a man aged 30-40 years in good health. The chain uses TRBV10-3 and TRBJ1-5; 7 nucleotides align to TRBD1. The CDR3 nucleotides are TGTGCCACCAGGGGGTGGACAGAAGGGCCCAATCAGCCCCAGCATTTT. It codes for CATRGWTEGPNQPQHF.